This T cell receptor (beta chain) was retrieved from a study of monozygotic twins with inflammatory bowel disease. Study observations and caveats: Using the inverse Simpson index, IBD patients had lower TCRbeta diversity than healthy co-twins.

In regard to this clonotype: Its antigen is not known.

CDR3 length: 11 residues. CDR1 is SQVTM and CDR2 is ANQGSEA in the germline V gene. Total RNA input per TCR library was around 3,600 ng. TCRdb reprocessed the 5' RACE reads and stores each CDR3 protein as one record, lacking DNA. Here the sample table reports over 150,000 distinct CDR3 sequences. The V gene is TRBV29-1, the J gene TRBJ2-5; as DNA is missing, the TRBD1 call by TCRdb cannot be tested. Sequenced sample: blood. The TCR originated in a human donor with ulcerative colitis or Crohn's disease, or a healthy co-twin of an affected twin (not recorded which). The CDR3 is CSVEEGQPEYF.